This TCR beta chain derives from a study of metastatic and nonmetastatic thyroid tumors. This clone was counted ten times or more. In the original analysis: Researchers built a distant-metastasis classifier for papillary thyroid cancer that drew on CDR3 differences across clinicopathological groups. MiXCR reprocessed the PCR reads for TCRdb. TCRdb, not the original authors, processed these V and J calls. Of tens of thousands of clones listed, about a sixth are singletons. There were no patients who had received any treatment before thyroid surgery. This CDR3 is built from 13 residues. Germline lookup yields CDR1 SQVTM and CDR2 ANQGSEA. V dropped 6 bases and J dropped 4 bases, with 15 bases sitting between them.

The rearrangement joins TRBV29-1 to TRBJ1-1; no clear D gene. Sequencing was performed on tumor tissue. This clonotype was sampled from a female donor with papillary thyroid cancer or a benign thyroid nodule (not recorded which). Some clones in this sample may be carry-over from other donors' samples. The CDR3 coding sequence is TGCAGCGTGGCCAGTACCCGGGGCACTGAAGCTTTCTTT. Translating gives CSVASTRGTEAFF.